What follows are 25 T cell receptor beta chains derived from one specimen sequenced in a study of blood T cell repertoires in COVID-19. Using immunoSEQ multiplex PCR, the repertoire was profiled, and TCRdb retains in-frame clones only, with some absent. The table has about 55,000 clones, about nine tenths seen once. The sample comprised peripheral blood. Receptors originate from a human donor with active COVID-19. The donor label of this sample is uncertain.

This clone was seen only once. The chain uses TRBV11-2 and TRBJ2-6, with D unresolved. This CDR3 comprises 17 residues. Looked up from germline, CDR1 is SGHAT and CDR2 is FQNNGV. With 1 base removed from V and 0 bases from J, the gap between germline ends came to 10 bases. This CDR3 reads CASSLVGAFSGANVLTF. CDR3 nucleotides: TGTGCCAGCAGCTTAGTTGGAGCGTTCTCTGGGGCCAACGTCCTGACTTTC.

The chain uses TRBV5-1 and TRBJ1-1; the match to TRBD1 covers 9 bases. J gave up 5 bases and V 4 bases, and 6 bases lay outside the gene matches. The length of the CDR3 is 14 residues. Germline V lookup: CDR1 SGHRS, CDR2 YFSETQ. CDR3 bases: TGCGCCAGCAGCGGACAGGGGTTGGGGACTGAAGCTTTCTTT. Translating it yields CASSGQGLGTEAFF.

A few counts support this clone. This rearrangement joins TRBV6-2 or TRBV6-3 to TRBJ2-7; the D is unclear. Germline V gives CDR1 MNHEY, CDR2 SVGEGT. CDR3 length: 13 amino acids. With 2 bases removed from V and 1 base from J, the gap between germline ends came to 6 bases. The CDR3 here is CASSYEESYEQYF. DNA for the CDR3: TGTGCCAGCAGTTACGAGGAGTCCTACGAGCAGTACTTC.

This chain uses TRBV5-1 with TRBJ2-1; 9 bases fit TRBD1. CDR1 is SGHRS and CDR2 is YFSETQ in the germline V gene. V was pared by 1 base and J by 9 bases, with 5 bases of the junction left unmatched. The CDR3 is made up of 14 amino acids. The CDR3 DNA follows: TGCGCCAGCAGCTTGACAGGGGGCGGAGGTGAGCAGTTCTTC. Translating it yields CASSLTGGGGEQFF.

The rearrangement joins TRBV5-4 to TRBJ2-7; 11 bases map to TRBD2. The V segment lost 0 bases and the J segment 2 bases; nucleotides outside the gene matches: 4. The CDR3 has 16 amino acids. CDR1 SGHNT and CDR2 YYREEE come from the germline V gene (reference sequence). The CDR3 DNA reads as TGTGCCAGCAGCTTGGCCGGACTAGCGGGTCCCTACGAGCAGTACTTC. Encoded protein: CASSLAGLAGPYEQYF. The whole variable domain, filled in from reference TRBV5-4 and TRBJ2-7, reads ETGVTQSPTHLIKTRGQQVTLRCSSQSGHNTVSWYQQALGQGPQFIFQYYREEENGRGNFPPRFSGLQFPNYSSELNVNALELDDSALYLCASSLAGLAGPYEQYFGPGTRLTVT.

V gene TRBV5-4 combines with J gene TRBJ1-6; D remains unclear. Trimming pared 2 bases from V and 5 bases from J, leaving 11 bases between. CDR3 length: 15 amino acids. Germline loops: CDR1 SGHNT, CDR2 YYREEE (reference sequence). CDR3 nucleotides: TGTGCCAGCAGCTTCGCAGCGGGAAATAATTCACCCCTCCACTTT. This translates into CASSFAAGNNSPLHF.

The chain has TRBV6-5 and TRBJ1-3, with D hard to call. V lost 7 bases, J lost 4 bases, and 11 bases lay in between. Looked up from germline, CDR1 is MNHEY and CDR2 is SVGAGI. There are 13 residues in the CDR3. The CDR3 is CASTPTRGNTIYF. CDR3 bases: TGTGCCAGCACTCCCACGAGGGGAAACACCATATATTTT.

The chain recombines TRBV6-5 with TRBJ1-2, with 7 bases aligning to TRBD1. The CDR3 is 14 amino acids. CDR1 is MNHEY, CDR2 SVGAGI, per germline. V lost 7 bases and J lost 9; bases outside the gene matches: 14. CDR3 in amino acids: CASTPTTGPVRYTF. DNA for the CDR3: TGTGCCAGCACCCCTACGACAGGGCCGGTTCGCTACACCTTC.

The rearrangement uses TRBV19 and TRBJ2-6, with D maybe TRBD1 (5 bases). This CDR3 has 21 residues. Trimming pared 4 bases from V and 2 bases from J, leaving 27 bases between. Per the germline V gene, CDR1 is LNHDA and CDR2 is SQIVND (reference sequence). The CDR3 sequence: CASSTPIATAVKTAGANVLTF. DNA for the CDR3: TGTGCCAGTAGTACCCCCATCGCGACAGCCGTAAAGACGGCTGGGGCCAACGTCCTGACTTTC. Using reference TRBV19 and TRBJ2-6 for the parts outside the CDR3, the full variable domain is DGGITQSPKYLFRKEGQNVTLSCEQNLNHDAMYWYRQDPGQGLRLIYYSQIVNDFQKGDIAEGYSVSREKKESFPLTVTSAQKNPTAFYLCASSTPIATAVKTAGANVLTFGAGSRLTVL.

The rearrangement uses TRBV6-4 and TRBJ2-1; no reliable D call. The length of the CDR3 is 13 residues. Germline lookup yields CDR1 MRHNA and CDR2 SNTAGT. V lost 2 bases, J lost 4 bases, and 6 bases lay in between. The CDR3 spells CASSDRLYNEQFF. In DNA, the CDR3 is TGTGCCAGCAGTGACCGCCTATACAATGAGCAGTTCTTC.

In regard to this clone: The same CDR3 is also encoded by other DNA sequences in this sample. This CDR3 reads CASSPGQPQETQYF. The DNA of the CDR3 is TGCGCCAGCAGCCCGGGACAGCCCCAAGAGACCCAGTACTTC. The V gene is TRBV5-1, the J gene TRBJ2-5; 7 positions agree with TRBD1. The trim removed 4 bases at V and 1 base at J, leaving 4 bases unmatched. The CDR3 covers 14 residues. CDR1 and CDR2 from the germline V gene are SGHRS and YFSETQ.

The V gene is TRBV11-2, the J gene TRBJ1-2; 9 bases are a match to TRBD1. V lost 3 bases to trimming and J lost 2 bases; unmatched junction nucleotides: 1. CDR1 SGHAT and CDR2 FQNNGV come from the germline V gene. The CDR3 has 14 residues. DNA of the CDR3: TGTGCCAGCAGCTTTGGGACAGGGAACTATGGCTACACCTTC. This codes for CASSFGTGNYGYTF.

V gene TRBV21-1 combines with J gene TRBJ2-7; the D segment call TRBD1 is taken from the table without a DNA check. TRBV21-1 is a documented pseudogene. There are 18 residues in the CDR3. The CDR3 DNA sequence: TGTGCCAGCAGCAAGACGGCCAGACAGACTTATTGCTCCTACGAGCAGTACGTC. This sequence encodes CASSKTARQTYCSYEQYV.

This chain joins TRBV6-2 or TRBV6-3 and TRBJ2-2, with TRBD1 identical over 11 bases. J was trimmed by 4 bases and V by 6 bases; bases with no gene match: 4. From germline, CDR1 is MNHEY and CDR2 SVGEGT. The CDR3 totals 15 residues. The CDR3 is CASSPGTGGTGELFF. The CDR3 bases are TGTGCCAGCAGCCCCGGGACAGGGGGCACCGGGGAGCTGTTTTTT.

The CDR3: CASSIGQFRNEQYF. The CDR3 DNA is TGTGCCAGCAGCATTGGACAGTTTCGGAACGAGCAGTACTTC. The rearrangement uses TRBV11-2 and TRBJ2-7; the D gene is possibly TRBD1 (6 bases). Germline loops: CDR1 SGHAT, CDR2 FQNNGV. The V gene lost 5 bases and the J gene lost 5 bases, with 16 bases spanning the gap. The CDR3 extends over 14 amino acids.

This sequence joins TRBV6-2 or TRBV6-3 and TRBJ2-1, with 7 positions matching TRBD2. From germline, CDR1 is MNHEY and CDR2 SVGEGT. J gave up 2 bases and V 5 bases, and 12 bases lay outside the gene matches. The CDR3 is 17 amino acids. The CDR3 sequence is CASSPEPGTTTYNEQFF. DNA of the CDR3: TGTGCCAGCAGTCCCGAACCCGGGACTACCACCTACAATGAGCAGTTCTTC.

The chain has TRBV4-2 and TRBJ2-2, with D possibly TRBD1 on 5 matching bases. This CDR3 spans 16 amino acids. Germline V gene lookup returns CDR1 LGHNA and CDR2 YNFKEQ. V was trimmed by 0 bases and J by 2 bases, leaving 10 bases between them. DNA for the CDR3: TGTGCCAGCAGCCAAGATCTAGGACAAAACACCGGGGAGCTGTTTTTT. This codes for CASSQDLGQNTGELFF.

The CDR3 DNA reads TGCGCCAGCAGCTCGACAGGGGGCCCCGGGGAGCTGTTTTTT. This gives the protein CASSSTGGPGELFF. J is TRBJ2-2 and V is TRBV5-1; 10 nucleotides line up with TRBD1. Germline-derived CDR1 and CDR2 are SGHRS and YFSETQ. This CDR3 is 14 amino acids long. V lost 3 bases and J lost 6; bases outside the gene matches: 2. The whole variable domain, filled in from reference TRBV5-1 and TRBJ2-2, reads KAGVTQTPRYLIKTRGQQVTLSCSPISGHRSVSWYQQTPGQGLQFLFEYFSETQRNKGNFPGRFSGRQFSNSRSEMNVSTLELGDSALYLCASSSTGGPGELFFGEGSRLTVL.

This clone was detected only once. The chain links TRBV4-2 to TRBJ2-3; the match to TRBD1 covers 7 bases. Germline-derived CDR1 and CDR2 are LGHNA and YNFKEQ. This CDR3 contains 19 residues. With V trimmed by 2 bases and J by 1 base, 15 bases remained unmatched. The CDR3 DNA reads TGTGCCAGCAGCCAAAGCCCCCGATTAGGGGACAGTGGCACAGATACGCAGTATTTT. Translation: CASSQSPRLGDSGTDTQYF.

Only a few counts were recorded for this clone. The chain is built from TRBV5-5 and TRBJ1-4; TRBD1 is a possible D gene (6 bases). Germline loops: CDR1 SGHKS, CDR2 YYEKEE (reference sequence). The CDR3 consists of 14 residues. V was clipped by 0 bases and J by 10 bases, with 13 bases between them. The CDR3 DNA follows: TGTGCCAGCAGCTTGGACAGGGCCCAAGGAAAACTGTTTTTT. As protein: CASSLDRAQGKLFF.

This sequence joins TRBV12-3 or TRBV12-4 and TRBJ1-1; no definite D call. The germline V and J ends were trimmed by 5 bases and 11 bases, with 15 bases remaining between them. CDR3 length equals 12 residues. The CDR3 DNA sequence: TGTGCCAGCAGTACCTATACACCCGGGGCTTTCTTT. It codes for CASSTYTPGAFF.

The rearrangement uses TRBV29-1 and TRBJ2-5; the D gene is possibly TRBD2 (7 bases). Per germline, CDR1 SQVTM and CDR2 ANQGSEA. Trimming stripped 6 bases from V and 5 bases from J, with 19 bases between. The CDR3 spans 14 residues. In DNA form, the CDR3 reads TGCAGCGTCCAAGGGGGGGTCTATCGGGAGACCCAGTACTTC. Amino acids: CSVQGGVYRETQYF.

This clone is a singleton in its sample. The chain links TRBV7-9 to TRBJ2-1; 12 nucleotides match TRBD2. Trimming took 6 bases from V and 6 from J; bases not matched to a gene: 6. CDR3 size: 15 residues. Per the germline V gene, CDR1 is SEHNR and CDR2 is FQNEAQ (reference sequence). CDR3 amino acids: CASRTGLAGLNEQFF. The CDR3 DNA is TGTGCCAGCAGAACGGGACTAGCGGGCCTCAATGAGCAGTTCTTC. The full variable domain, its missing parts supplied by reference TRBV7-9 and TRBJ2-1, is DTGVSQNPRHKITKRGQNVTFRCDPISEHNRLYWYRQTLGQGPEFLTYFQNEAQLEKSRLLSDRFSAERPKGSFSTLEIQRTEQGDSAMYLCASRTGLAGLNEQFFGPGTRLTVL.

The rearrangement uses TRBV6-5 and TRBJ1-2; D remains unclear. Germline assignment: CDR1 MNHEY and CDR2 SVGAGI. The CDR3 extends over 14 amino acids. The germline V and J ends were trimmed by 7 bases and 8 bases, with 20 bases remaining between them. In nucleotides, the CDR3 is TGTGCCAGCACCCTATGGATGGGCGCAGGCGGCTACACCTTC. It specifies CASTLWMGAGGYTF.

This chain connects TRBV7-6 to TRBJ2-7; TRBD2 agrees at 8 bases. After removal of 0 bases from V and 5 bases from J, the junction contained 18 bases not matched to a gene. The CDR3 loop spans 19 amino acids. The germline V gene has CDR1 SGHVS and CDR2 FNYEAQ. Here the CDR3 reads CASSLAVLGLGPRCHEQYF. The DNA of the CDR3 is TGTGCCAGCAGCTTAGCCGTTTTGGGACTAGGCCCTAGATGTCACGAGCAGTACTTC. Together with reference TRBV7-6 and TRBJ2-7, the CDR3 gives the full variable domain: GAGVSQSPRYKVTKRGQDVALRCDPISGHVSLYWYRQALGQGPEFLTYFNYEAQQDKSGLPNDRFSAERPEGSISTLTIQRTEQRDSAMYRCASSLAVLGLGPRCHEQYFGPGTRLTVT.